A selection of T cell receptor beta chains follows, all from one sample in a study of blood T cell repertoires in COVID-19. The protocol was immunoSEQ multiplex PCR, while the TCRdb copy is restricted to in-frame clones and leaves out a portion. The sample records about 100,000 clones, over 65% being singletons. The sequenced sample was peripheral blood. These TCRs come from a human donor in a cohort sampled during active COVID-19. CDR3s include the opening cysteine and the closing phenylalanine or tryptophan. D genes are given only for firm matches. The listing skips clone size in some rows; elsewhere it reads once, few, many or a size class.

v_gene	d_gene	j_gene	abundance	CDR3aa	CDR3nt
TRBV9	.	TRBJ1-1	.	CASSVVAGLTTEAFF	TGTGCCAGCAGCGTAGTAGCCGGACTGACCACTGAAGCTTTCTTT
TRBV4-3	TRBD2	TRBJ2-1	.	CASSQEGLAGLSYNEQFF	TGCGCCAGCAGCCAAGAGGGACTAGCGGGATTGTCCTACAATGAGCAGTTCTTC
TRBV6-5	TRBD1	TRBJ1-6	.	CASSYLGQLNSPLHF	TGTGCCAGCAGTTACCTGGGACAGCTTAATTCACCCCTCCACTTT
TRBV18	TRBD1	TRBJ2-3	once	CASSLIQGQGDTQYF	TGTGCCAGCTCACTTATACAGGGGCAGGGAGATACGCAGTATTTT
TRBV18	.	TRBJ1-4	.	CASSPIPEPTNEKLFF	TGTGCCAGCTCACCAATTCCGGAGCCAACTAATGAAAAACTGTTTTTT
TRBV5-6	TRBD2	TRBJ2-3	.	CASSSLSGANTDTQYF	TGTGCCAGCAGCAGTCTGAGCGGGGCGAACACAGATACGCAGTATTTT
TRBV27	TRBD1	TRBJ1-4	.	CASSLLGGYEKLFF	TGTGCCAGCAGTTTACTAGGGGGCTATGAAAAACTGTTTTTT
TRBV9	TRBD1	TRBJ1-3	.	CASSAYVGGPSGNTIYF	TGTGCCAGCAGCGCCTACGTAGGGGGCCCCTCTGGAAACACCATATATTTT
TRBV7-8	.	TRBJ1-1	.	CASSLWDSEAFF	TGTGCCAGCAGCTTATGGGACTCTGAAGCTTTCTTT
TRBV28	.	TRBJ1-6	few	CASSNDRSNSSPLHF	TGTGCCAGCAGCAATGACAGGTCGAATTCTTCACCCCTCCACTTT
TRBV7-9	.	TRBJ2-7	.	CASSSTSPAVGGPYEQYF	TGTGCCAGCAGCTCCACCTCCCCGGCCGTAGGGGGTCCCTACGAGCAGTACTTC
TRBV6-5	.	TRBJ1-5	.	CATSQGRQPQHF	TGTGCCACCTCACAGGGTCGGCAGCCCCAGCATTTT
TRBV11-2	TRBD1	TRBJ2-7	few	CASSLVPTGSSYEQYF	TGTGCCAGCAGCTTAGTACCGACAGGGAGCTCCTACGAGCAGTACTTC
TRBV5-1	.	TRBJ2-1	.	CATNPGGLVNEQFF	TGCGCCACCAACCCGGGGGGCCTTGTGAATGAGCAGTTCTTC
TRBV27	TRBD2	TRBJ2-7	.	CASSLTSGSSEQYF	TGTGCCAGCAGTTTAACTAGCGGGAGCTCCGAGCAGTACTTC
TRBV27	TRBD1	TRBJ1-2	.	CASSTRAGGGYTF	TGTGCCAGCAGCACCCGGGCAGGGGGAGGCTACACCTTC
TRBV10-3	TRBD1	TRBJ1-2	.	CAISESPGQGLYGYTF	TGTGCCATCAGTGAGTCACCGGGACAGGGATTATATGGCTACACCTTC
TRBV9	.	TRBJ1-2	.	CASSVGEGLLYGYTF	TGTGCCAGCAGCGTAGGTGAAGGACTACTCTATGGCTACACCTTC
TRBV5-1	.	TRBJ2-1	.	CASSLAGTLDGGSYNEQFF	TGCGCCAGCAGCTTGGCCGGGACTCTAGATGGGGGGAGTTACAATGAGCAGTTCTTC
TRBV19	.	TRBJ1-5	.	CASSMEYQPQHF	TGTGCCAGTAGTATGGAGTATCAGCCCCAGCATTTT
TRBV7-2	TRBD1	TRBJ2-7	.	CASSPGTGASYEQYF	TGTGCCAGCAGCCCAGGGACAGGGGCGTCCTACGAGCAGTACTTC
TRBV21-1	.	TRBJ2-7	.	CASSNRARSYEQYF	TGTGCCAGCAGCAACCGAGCACGTTCCTACGAGCAGTACTTC